The T cell receptor (beta chain) under discussion was sequenced for a study of human T cells and chemical hapten exposure. Study overall: Patients were given diphenylcyclopropenone on the scalp weekly across the roughly 25-week study. Overall study findings and caveats: Expanded TCRs created a significantly greater count of big CDR3 similarity clusters than controls did.

TCRdb re-derived calls from the RACE reads in MiXCR, one entry per CDR3 protein. The sample consists of about 140,000 distinct CDR3 sequences, approximately 12% of them appearing once. Sample time point: patch test 2, 6 weeks after DPC sensitization. The treatment: therapeutic diphenylcyclopropenone sensitization with weekly scalp DPC. From whole blood left unfractionated, total RNA was extracted. Germline assignment: CDR1 SGHVS and CDR2 FNYEAQ. V gave up 1 base and J gave up 5 bases, with 8 bases separating them. The CDR3 runs to 13 residues. Points on this clonotype: No antigen is known for it.

The rearrangement joins TRBV7-6 to TRBJ2-5; weak D call: TRBD1 (5 bases). Here the sequenced sample was whole blood, taken in connection with sensitization to the hapten diphenylcyclopropenone (DPC). The clonotype was recovered from a woman between 45 and 60 years old with alopecia areata. Some clones in this sample may be carry-over from other donors' samples. The CDR3 reads CASSLVHRETQYF. The CDR3 DNA reads TGTGCCAGCAGCTTAGTTCACAGGGAGACCCAGTACTTC.